This entry concerns a single T cell receptor (beta chain). Its antigen remains unidentified. The source of the sample is a study of a mutant IDH1 vaccine in newly diagnosed glioma. Study details: Treated patients, approximately 62% male and approximately 40% female, averaged about 40 years of age. Standard pretreatment was either radiotherapy, temozolomide, or, for most, radiochemotherapy with temozolomide. Study-level points and caveats: Pseudoprogression appears to have had no connection to changes in top peripheral T cell clonotypes.

The data were produced by immunoSEQ multiplex PCR, yet TCRdb's version contains in-frame clones alone and is incomplete. This table has about 69,000 clones, approximately 86% appearing once. V lost 5 bases, J lost 1 base, and 3 bases stayed unmatched. CDR3 length equals 15 residues. In germline, CDR1 is SGHTA, CDR2 FQGNSA. Sample time point: week 35, safety follow-up. Alongside topical imiquimod, each dose of vaccine comprised 300 ug of mutant IDH1 20-mer peptide. The genes are TRBV7-2 and TRBJ2-1, with 9 bases fitting TRBD2. The sequences come from PBMCs, collected from a glioma patient whose treatment included an IDH1 peptide vaccine. The sequence derives from a man aged 25 to 40 with glioma. Written as DNA, the CDR3 is TGTGCCAGCAGCCGCGGGGGGGGATCCTACAATGAGCAGTTCTTC. It encodes CASSRGGGSYNEQFF.